This T cell receptor beta chain appears in the sequencing data of a study of high-grade serous ovarian cancer treatment subgroups. Tumor samples were obtained before definitive surgery or chemotherapy. The V gene's germline CDR1 is SGHRS and CDR2 YFSETQ. CDR3 length equals 13 residues. V was trimmed by 1 base and J by 4 bases, leaving 8 bases between them. This clone showed up just a few times. Assay used: immunoSEQ multiplex PCR; TCRdb lists only in-frame clones, some missing. The sample contains 30,000 to 40,000 clones, 79% of which appear only once. The V gene is TRBV5-1, the J gene TRBJ1-2, with D uncertain. Source material: tumor tissue. This clonotype originated in a human donor with high-grade serous ovarian cancer. Written as DNA, the CDR3 is TGCGCCAGCAGCTTGACCAGCCTCTATGGCTACACCTTC. Amino acid sequence: CASSLTSLYGYTF. The whole variable domain, filled in from reference TRBV5-1 and TRBJ1-2, reads KAGVTQTPRYLIKTRGQQVTLSCSPISGHRSVSWYQQTPGQGLQFLFEYFSETQRNKGNFPGRFSGRQFSNSRSEMNVSTLELGDSALYLCASSLTSLYGYTFGSGTRLTVV.